The present T cell receptor (beta chain) was sequenced within a study of beta chain features in type 1 diabetes. Notes on the study in general: A moderate, significant TCRB CDR3 shortening appeared in type 1 diabetes across four CD4+ subsets. Possible PCR preference for shorter templates applied equally to patients and controls.

Using CD45RO/CCR7/CD25/CD127/CD95/CD27, CD4+ naive, central memory, regulatory and stem cell-like memory cells were sorted. Expressed TCRB transcripts got sequenced, as all isolated RNA was reverse transcribed. Method: immunoSEQ multiplex PCR; TCRdb's copy keeps in-frame clones and lacks some. The sample has about 240,000 clones; 27% are singletons. The V gene lost 3 bases and the J gene lost 0 bases, with 10 bases spanning the gap. The CDR3 contains 15 residues. Germline-derived CDR1 and CDR2 are KGHSH and LQKENI. As regards this clone: Antigen: not known.

The chain couples TRBV18 to TRBJ2-3, with no clear D. The clonotype originates from a man in his thirties or forties in good health. The sample was central memory CD4+ T cells from blood. CDR3 residues: CASSPGLWSTDTQYF. Written as DNA, the CDR3 is TGTGCCAGCTCACCCGGGTTATGGAGCACAGATACGCAGTATTTT.